The rows below give T cell receptor beta chains drawn from one sample of a study of shared clonotypes between healthy human individuals. Some clones are missing from TCRdb's copy, which holds only in-frame ones; the method was immunoSEQ multiplex PCR. The table includes some 980,000 clones, about 80% detected once. The sample was memory CD4+ T cells sorted from blood. These receptors all come from a man between 18 and 29 years old in good health. Each CDR3 is given with its conserved first and last residue. The order of the fields is J gene, clone size, D gene, V gene, CDR3 DNA, CDR3 protein. A D gene is named only where the DNA matches it firmly. The size entry is marked missing in some rows and otherwise reads once, few, many or a size class.

TRBJ2-5,-,TRBD2,TRBV11-1,TGTGCCAGCAGCCTAGTGGGACTACAAGAGACCCAGTACTTC,CASSLVGLQETQYF
TRBJ2-7,once,-,TRBV7-9,TGTGCCAGCAGCCCGCAGGGGATGCGCGAGCAGTACTTC,CASSPQGMREQYF
TRBJ2-2,-,-,TRBV27,TGTGCCAGCAGTTCCCGGGACATCCTGAACACCGGGGAGCTGTTTTTT,CASSSRDILNTGELFF
TRBJ2-7,-,TRBD1,TRBV18,TGTGCCAGCTCACCACTGGGGACAGGAGCCTACGAGCAGTACTTC,CASSPLGTGAYEQYF
TRBJ2-7,-,-,TRBV6-1,TGTGCCAGCGGCCGGGAAATTACCTACGAGCAGTACTTC,CASGREITYEQYF
TRBJ2-1,-,-,TRBV7-7,TGTGCTAGCAGCTTAGATTTGGTAGACCCTGAGCAGTTCTTC,CASSLDLVDPEQFF
TRBJ1-6,few,TRBD1,TRBV6-5,TGTGCCAGCAGATTACAGGGGGTCTATAATTCACCCCTCCACTTT,CASRLQGVYNSPLHF
TRBJ2-7,-,TRBD2,TRBV5-1,TGCGCCAGCAGTGCGTCTAGCGGACCCTACGAGCAGTACTTC,CASSASSGPYEQYF
TRBJ2-1,-,TRBD1,TRBV5-1,TGCGCCAGCAGCCCGGGGACAGGAGGGTTGAATGAGCAGTTCTTC,CASSPGTGGLNEQFF
TRBJ2-2,-,-,TRBV2,TGTGCCAGCAGTGAAAATCGTCAGGGAAACACCGGGGAGCTGTTTTTT,CASSENRQGNTGELFF
TRBJ2-3,-,TRBD2,TRBV5-1,TGCGCCAGCAGCGAGACTAGCGGTTTTGGTACGCAGTATTTT,CASSETSGFGTQYF
TRBJ2-5,-,TRBD1,TRBV12-5,TGTGCTAGTGGTCTCAGGGACAGGGTCCTGGCAAGTGAGACCCAGTACTTC,CASGLRDRVLASETQYF
TRBJ2-7,once,-,TRBV5-1,TGCGCCAGCAGCTTGGTAGGGTACTACGAGCAGTACTTC,CASSLVGYYEQYF
TRBJ2-3,-,-,TRBV18,TGTGCCAGCTCACCAAGAACGGGAACAGATACGCAGTATTTT,CASSPRTGTDTQYF
TRBJ2-2,once,-,TRBV28,TGTGCCAGCACCCGTGCTGGGACATACACCGGGGAGCTGTTTTTT,CASTRAGTYTGELFF
TRBJ2-5,-,-,TRBV6-1,TGTGCCAGCAGTGACCAAGGGCAGGGCGGAAAAGAGACCCAGTACTTC,CASSDQGQGGKETQYF
TRBJ2-5,few,-,TRBV7-8,TGTGCCAGCAGCTTCCAAGAGACCCAGTACTTC,CASSFQETQYF
TRBJ1-2,-,TRBD1,TRBV7-8,TGTGCCAGCAGCTTAGGGACAGGCGGTGGCTACACCTTC,CASSLGTGGGYTF
TRBJ1-1,few,-,TRBV6-1,TGTGCCAGCAGGGACACTCTCAAATTGAACACTGAAGCTTTCTTT,CASRDTLKLNTEAFF
TRBJ2-7,-,TRBD2,TRBV7-2,TGTGCCAGCAGCGTTACCGGGACTAGTCACTACGAGCAGTACTTC,CASSVTGTSHYEQYF
TRBJ1-5,few,TRBD1,TRBV12-5,TGTGCTAGTGGTTTTACCGGGACAGGGGACGCTAAGCCCCAGCATTTT,CASGFTGTGDAKPQHF